These T cell receptor beta chains were read from a single sample in a study of OX40 agonist ivuxolimab in advanced cancers. Sequenced by immunoSEQ multiplex PCR; TCRdb stores in-frame clones only, minus some. Altogether over 65,000 clones are present, nearly 90% being singletons, with the ten largest covering over 0.25%. The specimen comprised CD4+ or CD8+ T cells sorted from blood, sampled in a trial of the OX40 agonist ivuxolimab. The source of these receptors is an adult with an advanced solid tumor such as melanoma, head and neck, liver or kidney cancer. Both conserved end residues are part of each CDR3. Each record gives: J gene, D gene, clone size, V gene, CDR3 DNA, CDR3 protein. D genes are given only for firm matches. The size of a clone is reported for some rows only, either as once, few or many, or as a class for expanded clones.

J gene: TRBJ2-5
D gene: .
clone size: .
V gene: TRBV4-1
CDR3 DNA: TGCGCCAGCAGCCAAGTGCGGGCGAACCAAGAGACCCAGTACTTC
CDR3 protein: CASSQVRANQETQYF

J gene: TRBJ2-3
D gene: .
clone size: .
V gene: TRBV5-8
CDR3 DNA: TGTGCCAGCAGCTTGACTAGATTCCCAGATACGCAGTATTTT
CDR3 protein: CASSLTRFPDTQYF

J gene: TRBJ2-1
D gene: .
clone size: few
V gene: TRBV19
CDR3 DNA: TGTGCCAGTAGTAGATCAAGACTCGACAATGAGCAGTTCTTC
CDR3 protein: CASSRSRLDNEQFF

J gene: TRBJ2-5
D gene: TRBD2
clone size: once
V gene: TRBV5-1
CDR3 DNA: TGCGCCAGCGGACGGACGGGACTAGCGGGTACAGAGACCCAGTACTTC
CDR3 protein: CASGRTGLAGTETQYF

J gene: TRBJ1-5
D gene: .
clone size: .
V gene: TRBV2
CDR3 DNA: TGTGCCAGCAGTGACAGGGCTTTTCAGCCCCAGCATTTT
CDR3 protein: CASSDRAFQPQHF

J gene: TRBJ2-1
D gene: .
clone size: .
V gene: TRBV7-2
CDR3 DNA: TGTGCCAGCACCCTCTTTCCGGGACTCCCCAATGAGCAGTTCTTC
CDR3 protein: CASTLFPGLPNEQFF

J gene: TRBJ1-6
D gene: TRBD1
clone size: .
V gene: TRBV2
CDR3 DNA: TGTGCCAGCAGTGAATCTGCAGGGGGCGCCGCCAGCAATTCACCCCTCCACTTT
CDR3 protein: CASSESAGGAASNSPLHF

J gene: TRBJ2-1
D gene: TRBD2
clone size: .
V gene: TRBV7-2
CDR3 DNA: TGTGCCAGCAGCTTATTTACGACTAGCGGATACAATGAGCAGTTCTTC
CDR3 protein: CASSLFTTSGYNEQFF

J gene: TRBJ2-7
D gene: TRBD1
clone size: .
V gene: TRBV7-2
CDR3 DNA: TGTGCCAGCAGCCAGCCGGGACAGGGGGCGTCATGGCAGTACTTC
CDR3 protein: CASSQPGQGASWQYF

J gene: TRBJ2-1
D gene: .
clone size: .
V gene: TRBV4-1
CDR3 DNA: TGCGCCAGCAGCCAAGATTTTGCCTTGGCGCAGTTCTTC
CDR3 protein: CASSQDFALAQFF

J gene: TRBJ1-1
D gene: .
clone size: .
V gene: TRBV21-1
CDR3 DNA: TGTGCCAGCAGCAAAGCGCAGGGAAGAGGGGGGAAGACTGAAGCTTTCTTT
CDR3 protein: CASSKAQGRGGKTEAFF

J gene: TRBJ2-2
D gene: .
clone size: few
V gene: TRBV5-4
CDR3 DNA: TGTGCCAGCAGCTTGGGCGGGGGCCTTAACACCGGGGAGCTGTTTTTT
CDR3 protein: CASSLGGGLNTGELFF

J gene: TRBJ1-5
D gene: TRBD1
clone size: .
V gene: TRBV28
CDR3 DNA: TGTGCCAGCAGTCCCGGGACAGGGGGTTTTCAGCCCCAGCATTTT
CDR3 protein: CASSPGTGGFQPQHF

J gene: TRBJ2-5
D gene: .
clone size: once
V gene: TRBV7-8
CDR3 DNA: TGTGCCAGCAGCCCCAGGACCCGGCAAGAGACCCAGTACTTC
CDR3 protein: CASSPRTRQETQYF

J gene: TRBJ2-3
D gene: TRBD2
clone size: .
V gene: TRBV9
CDR3 DNA: TGTGCCAGCGGTACTGGGGTAGCGGGAGGATTTAGCACAGATACGCAGTATTTT
CDR3 protein: CASGTGVAGGFSTDTQYF

J gene: TRBJ1-5
D gene: .
clone size: .
V gene: TRBV6-4
CDR3 DNA: TGTGCCAGGAGCAGGCGGAAACTGCTAGGTCAGCCCCAGCATTTT
CDR3 protein: CARSRRKLLGQPQHF

J gene: TRBJ2-3
D gene: TRBD2
clone size: .
V gene: TRBV7-2
CDR3 DNA: TGTGCCAGCAGCGTATTAGTAACTAGCGGGAGGGCCGTAGATACGCAGTATTTT
CDR3 protein: CASSVLVTSGRAVDTQYF

J gene: TRBJ2-1
D gene: .
clone size: .
V gene: TRBV7-6
CDR3 DNA: TGTGCCAGCAGCGATCCTCGAGGGAGATACAATGAGCAGTTCTTC
CDR3 protein: CASSDPRGRYNEQFF

J gene: TRBJ2-3
D gene: .
clone size: .
V gene: TRBV19
CDR3 DNA: TGTGCCAGTAGTAGGGGACTTATAGATACGCAGTATTTT
CDR3 protein: CASSRGLIDTQYF

J gene: TRBJ2-5
D gene: TRBD2
clone size: .
V gene: TRBV11-3
CDR3 DNA: TGTGCCAGCAGCTCCCCCCCCGGGCTAGCGGGAGAGAGGGAGACCCAGTACTTC
CDR3 protein: CASSSPPGLAGERETQYF

J gene: TRBJ2-5
D gene: .
clone size: .
V gene: TRBV29-1
CDR3 DNA: TGCAGCGTTGGACAGCAAGAGACCCAGTACTTC
CDR3 protein: CSVGQQETQYF

J gene: TRBJ2-1
D gene: TRBD2
clone size: .
V gene: TRBV5-4
CDR3 DNA: TGTGCCAGCAGCCACCAAGCGGGAACTTTAGACAATGAGCAGTTCTTC
CDR3 protein: CASSHQAGTLDNEQFF

J gene: TRBJ1-1
D gene: .
clone size: .
V gene: TRBV7-9
CDR3 DNA: TGTGCCAGCAGCCCCCGCCCAGAGACCGGGTCCACTGAAGCTTTCTTT
CDR3 protein: CASSPRPETGSTEAFF

J gene: TRBJ1-3
D gene: .
clone size: .
V gene: TRBV18
CDR3 DNA: TGTGCCAGCTCACCAGGGGGACTTTCTGGAAACACCATATATTTT
CDR3 protein: CASSPGGLSGNTIYF

J gene: TRBJ2-2
D gene: .
clone size: .
V gene: TRBV7-6
CDR3 DNA: TGTGCCAGCAGCTTGTGGAGCGGAGTGAACACCGGGGAGCTGTTTTTT
CDR3 protein: CASSLWSGVNTGELFF

J gene: TRBJ2-1
D gene: .
clone size: .
V gene: TRBV6-1
CDR3 DNA: TGTGCCAGCAGCACGACCAGGGACTACAATGAGCAGTTCTTC
CDR3 protein: CASSTTRDYNEQFF

J gene: TRBJ2-7
D gene: .
clone size: .
V gene: TRBV19
CDR3 DNA: TGTGCCAGTAGTATAGATCTGGTAGAGACCCACGAGCAGTACTTC
CDR3 protein: CASSIDLVETHEQYF

J gene: TRBJ2-2
D gene: TRBD1
clone size: .
V gene: TRBV11-3
CDR3 DNA: TGTGCCAGCAGCCCGGGACAGGGGAACACCGGGGAGCTGTTTTTT
CDR3 protein: CASSPGQGNTGELFF

J gene: TRBJ2-3
D gene: TRBD2
clone size: .
V gene: TRBV7-2
CDR3 DNA: TGTGCCAGCAGCGTGTCTAGCGGGAGCGTGTGGGATACGCAGTATTTT
CDR3 protein: CASSVSSGSVWDTQYF

J gene: TRBJ2-3
D gene: .
clone size: .
V gene: TRBV29-1
CDR3 DNA: TGCAGCGTAACGACAGCAGCAGATACGCAGTATTTT
CDR3 protein: CSVTTAADTQYF

J gene: TRBJ1-6
D gene: .
clone size: .
V gene: TRBV6-1
CDR3 DNA: TGTGCCAGCAGTGAAACTAGGTTGTATTCACCCCTCCACTTT
CDR3 protein: CASSETRLYSPLHF

J gene: TRBJ2-1
D gene: TRBD1
clone size: once
V gene: TRBV28
CDR3 DNA: TGTGCCAGCAGTGGACAGGGGGTGAATGAGCAGTTCTTC
CDR3 protein: CASSGQGVNEQFF

J gene: TRBJ2-3
D gene: .
clone size: .
V gene: TRBV5-1
CDR3 DNA: TGCGCCAGCAGCTTCTACGGGATAAACACAGATACGCAGTATTTT
CDR3 protein: CASSFYGINTDTQYF

J gene: TRBJ2-1
D gene: TRBD2
clone size: few
V gene: TRBV27
CDR3 DNA: TGTGCCAGCAGAGCGGTTAGCGGGAGGACCTACAATGAGCAGTTCTTC
CDR3 protein: CASRAVSGRTYNEQFF

J gene: TRBJ1-4
D gene: .
clone size: once
V gene: TRBV27
CDR3 DNA: TGTGCCAGCAGTTTCTCAGCAGGAGAAAAACTGTTTTTT
CDR3 protein: CASSFSAGEKLFF

J gene: TRBJ1-5
D gene: .
clone size: few
V gene: TRBV2
CDR3 DNA: TGTGCCAGCAGTGCCAGTATTAGCAATCAGCCCCAGCATTTT
CDR3 protein: CASSASISNQPQHF

J gene: TRBJ1-1
D gene: .
clone size: .
V gene: TRBV7-9
CDR3 DNA: TGTGCCAGCAGAGGGGAGGAGAACACTGAAGCTTTCTTT
CDR3 protein: CASRGEENTEAFF

J gene: TRBJ1-5
D gene: .
clone size: .
V gene: TRBV6-1
CDR3 DNA: TGTGCCAGCATTAGAGACAGACTCTACAATCAGCCCCAGCATTTT
CDR3 protein: CASIRDRLYNQPQHF

J gene: TRBJ2-1
D gene: .
clone size: once
V gene: TRBV9
CDR3 DNA: TGTGCCAGCAGCGTAGGCGGCCCTTACAATGAGCAGTTCTTC
CDR3 protein: CASSVGGPYNEQFF

J gene: TRBJ2-3
D gene: .
clone size: .
V gene: TRBV19
CDR3 DNA: TGTGCCAGTAGTGGGGCCCTAACCAGGGGACGAGATACGCAGTATTTT
CDR3 protein: CASSGALTRGRDTQYF

J gene: TRBJ2-3
D gene: .
clone size: .
V gene: TRBV11-1
CDR3 DNA: TGTGCCAGCAGCCCTCCGTGGCGGGTCACGGGCACAGATACGCAGTATTTT
CDR3 protein: CASSPPWRVTGTDTQYF

J gene: TRBJ1-1
D gene: .
clone size: .
V gene: TRBV6-1
CDR3 DNA: TGTGCCAGCAACGGGAACACTGAAGCTTTCTTT
CDR3 protein: CASNGNTEAFF

J gene: TRBJ2-7
D gene: TRBD1
clone size: .
V gene: TRBV4-1
CDR3 DNA: TGCGCCAGCAGCCAAGTATTGGGACAGGGGGGCTACGAGCAGTACTTC
CDR3 protein: CASSQVLGQGGYEQYF

J gene: TRBJ2-1
D gene: TRBD2
clone size: .
V gene: TRBV14
CDR3 DNA: TGTGCCAGCAGCCAAAGAGCTAGCGGGAGGTACAATGAGCAGTTCTTC
CDR3 protein: CASSQRASGRYNEQFF

J gene: TRBJ2-5
D gene: .
clone size: .
V gene: TRBV9
CDR3 DNA: TGTGCCAGCAGCGTAGGGGTGGGGGAGTACCAAGAGACCCAGTACTTC
CDR3 protein: CASSVGVGEYQETQYF

J gene: TRBJ2-7
D gene: TRBD2
clone size: .
V gene: TRBV4-2
CDR3 DNA: TGTGCCAGCAGCACCCAGGCGGGAGGGAGCGAGCAGTACTTC
CDR3 protein: CASSTQAGGSEQYF

J gene: TRBJ2-1
D gene: .
clone size: .
V gene: TRBV10-3
CDR3 DNA: TGTGCCATCAGTAAGACTCAAGTGGGCTCCTACAATGAGCAGTTCTTC
CDR3 protein: CAISKTQVGSYNEQFF

J gene: TRBJ2-5
D gene: .
clone size: .
V gene: TRBV5-1
CDR3 DNA: TGCGCCAGCAGCACCCAAGAGACCCAGTACTTC
CDR3 protein: CASSTQETQYF

J gene: TRBJ2-7
D gene: .
clone size: few
V gene: TRBV7-9
CDR3 DNA: TGTGCCAGCAGCCAAGGAGGTTCAGTAAACGAGCAGTACTTC
CDR3 protein: CASSQGGSVNEQYF

J gene: TRBJ1-3
D gene: .
clone size: .
V gene: TRBV19
CDR3 DNA: TGTGCCAGTAGTTTACAGGGTTCTGGAAACACCATATATTTT
CDR3 protein: CASSLQGSGNTIYF

J gene: TRBJ2-7
D gene: TRBD2
clone size: .
V gene: TRBV9
CDR3 DNA: TGTGCCAGCAGCGTCGCCCCTAGCGGAGCCTACGAGCAGTACTTC
CDR3 protein: CASSVAPSGAYEQYF

J gene: TRBJ2-7
D gene: .
clone size: .
V gene: TRBV7-2
CDR3 DNA: TGTGCCAGCAGCTTAAGTTCAATTTACGAGCAGTACTTC
CDR3 protein: CASSLSSIYEQYF

J gene: TRBJ1-2
D gene: TRBD1
clone size: .
V gene: TRBV10-3
CDR3 DNA: TGTGCCATCAGTGTGGAGACAGGGGCCAGTGGCTACACCTTC
CDR3 protein: CAISVETGASGYTF

J gene: TRBJ2-7
D gene: .
clone size: .
V gene: TRBV19
CDR3 DNA: TGTGCCAGTAGTAATCCGGGCCTAAACTTGTACGAGCAGTACTTC
CDR3 protein: CASSNPGLNLYEQYF

J gene: TRBJ1-3
D gene: .
clone size: once
V gene: TRBV6-5
CDR3 DNA: TGTGCCAGCAGCCTAGGCGGGTTATCTGGAAACACCATATATTTT
CDR3 protein: CASSLGGLSGNTIYF

J gene: TRBJ2-3
D gene: .
clone size: .
V gene: TRBV10-2
CDR3 DNA: TGCGCCATCAGGGGGGGCGGAAGCACAGATACGCAGTATTTT
CDR3 protein: CAIRGGGSTDTQYF

J gene: TRBJ1-1
D gene: .
clone size: .
V gene: TRBV18
CDR3 DNA: TGTGCCAGCTCACCACGGGTCAGACAGAACACTGAAGCTTTCTTT
CDR3 protein: CASSPRVRQNTEAFF